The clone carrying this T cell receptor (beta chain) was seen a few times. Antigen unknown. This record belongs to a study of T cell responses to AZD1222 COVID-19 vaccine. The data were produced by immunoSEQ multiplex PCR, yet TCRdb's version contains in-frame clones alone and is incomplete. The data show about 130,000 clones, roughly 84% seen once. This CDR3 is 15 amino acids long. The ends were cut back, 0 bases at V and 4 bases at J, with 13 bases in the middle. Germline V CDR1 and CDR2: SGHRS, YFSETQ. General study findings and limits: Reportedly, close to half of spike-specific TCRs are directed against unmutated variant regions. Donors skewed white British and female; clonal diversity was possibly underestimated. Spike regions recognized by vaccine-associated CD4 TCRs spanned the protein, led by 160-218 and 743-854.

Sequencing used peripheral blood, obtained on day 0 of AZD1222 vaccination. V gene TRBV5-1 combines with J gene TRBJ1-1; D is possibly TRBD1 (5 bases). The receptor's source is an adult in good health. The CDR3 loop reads CASSLGQGGGTEAFF. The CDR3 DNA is TGCGCCAGCAGCTTGGGTCAGGGTGGCGGCACTGAAGCTTTCTTT.